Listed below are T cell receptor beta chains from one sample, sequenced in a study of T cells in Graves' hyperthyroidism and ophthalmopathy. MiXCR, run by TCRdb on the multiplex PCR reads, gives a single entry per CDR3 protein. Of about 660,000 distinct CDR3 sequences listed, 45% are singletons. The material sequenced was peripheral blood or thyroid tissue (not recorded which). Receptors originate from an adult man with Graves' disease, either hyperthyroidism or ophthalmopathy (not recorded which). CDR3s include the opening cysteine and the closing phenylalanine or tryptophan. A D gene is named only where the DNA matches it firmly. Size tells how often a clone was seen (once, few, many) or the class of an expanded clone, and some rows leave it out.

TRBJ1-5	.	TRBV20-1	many	CSAEGWGNQPQHF	TGCAGTGCCGAAGGGTGGGGTAATCAGCCCCAGCATTTT
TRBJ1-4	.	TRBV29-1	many	CSALGSNEKLFF	TGCAGCGCTCTGGGATCTAATGAAAAACTGTTTTTT
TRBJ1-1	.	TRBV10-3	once	CAPDPHGGETNTEAFF	TGTGCTCCCGACCCTCACGGGGGAGAGACGAACACTGAAGCTTTCTTT
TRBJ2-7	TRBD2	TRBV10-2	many	CASSEVAGGPYEQYF	TGCGCCAGCAGTGAGGTCGCGGGAGGGCCCTACGAGCAGTACTTC
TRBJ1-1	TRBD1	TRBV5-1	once	CASSPGQGANTEAFF	TGCGCCAGCAGCCCGGGACAGGGGGCGAACACTGAAGCTTTCTTT
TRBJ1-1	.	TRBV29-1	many	CSVSRTNTEAFF	TGCAGCGTTAGCAGAACGAACACTGAAGCTTTCTTT
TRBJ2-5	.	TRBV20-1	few	CSARGTRQETQYF	TGCAGTGCTAGAGGTACTAGACAAGAGACCCAGTACTTC
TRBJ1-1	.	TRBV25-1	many	CASSEPGMNTEAFF	TGTGCCAGCAGTGAACCCGGTATGAACACTGAAGCTTTCTTT
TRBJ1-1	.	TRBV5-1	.	CASSLSTAWDTEAFF	TGCGCCAGCAGCTTGTCGACAGCTTGGGACACTGAAGCTTTCTTT
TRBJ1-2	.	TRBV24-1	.	CATRSGGADGYTF	TGTGCCACCCGAAGCGGGGGGGCGGATGGCTACACCTTC
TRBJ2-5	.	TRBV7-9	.	CASSLWGAIQETQYF	TGTGCCAGCAGCTTGTGGGGAGCTATCCAAGAGACCCAGTACTTC
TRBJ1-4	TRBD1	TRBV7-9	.	CASSKGTASNEKLFF	TGTGCCAGCAGCAAAGGGACAGCATCTAATGAAAAACTGTTTTTT
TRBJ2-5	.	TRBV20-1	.	CSASAASETQYF	TGCAGTGCTTCCGCTGCGTCTGAGACCCAGTACTTC
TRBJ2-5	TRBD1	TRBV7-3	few	CASSLSSDRGETQYF	TGTGCCAGCAGCTTAAGCTCGGACAGGGGAGAGACCCAGTACTTC
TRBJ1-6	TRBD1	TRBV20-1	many	CSASVDRGDSPLHF	TGCAGTGCTAGTGTCGACAGGGGGGATTCACCCCTCCACTTT
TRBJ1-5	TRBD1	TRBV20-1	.	CSARARDREQPQHF	TGCAGTGCTAGAGCCCGGGACAGGGAACAGCCCCAGCATTTT
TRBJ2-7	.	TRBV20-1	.	CSARGGGDEQYF	TGCAGTGCTAGAGGAGGGGGGGACGAGCAGTACTTC
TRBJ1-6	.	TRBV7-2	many	CASSLHRAHSPLHF	TGTGCCAGCAGCTTACACCGGGCTCATTCACCCCTCCACTTT
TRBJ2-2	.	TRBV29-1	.	CSVEGRADTGELFF	TGCAGCGTTGAGGGCAGGGCGGACACCGGGGAGCTGTTTTTT
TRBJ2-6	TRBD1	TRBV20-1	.	CSATTGGNVLTF	TGCAGTGCCACTACAGGGGGCAACGTCCTGACTTTC
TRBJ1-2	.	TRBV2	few	CASSSETATYGYTF	TGTGCCAGCAGTTCGGAGACAGCGACCTATGGCTACACCTTC
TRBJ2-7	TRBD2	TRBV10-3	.	CAIRETSSGGTYEQYF	TGTGCCATCAGGGAGACTTCTAGCGGGGGGACGTACGAGCAGTACTTC
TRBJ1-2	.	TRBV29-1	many	CSVEENPLGYTF	TGCAGCGTTGAAGAAAACCCCTTAGGCTACACCTTC
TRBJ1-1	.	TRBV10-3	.	CAISLSGLEGTEAFF	TGTGCCATCAGTTTATCAGGGCTCGAGGGCACTGAAGCTTTCTTT
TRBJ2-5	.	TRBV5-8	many	CASSQRVAETQYF	TGTGCCAGCAGCCAGAGGGTAGCGGAGACCCAGTACTTC
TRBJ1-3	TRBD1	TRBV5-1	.	CASSLSGTGSGNTIYF	TGCGCCAGCAGCTTGAGTGGGACAGGCTCTGGAAACACCATATATTTT
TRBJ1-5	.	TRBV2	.	CASSERGLSNQPQHF	TGTGCCAGCAGTGAAAGGGGTCTTAGCAATCAGCCCCAGCATTTT
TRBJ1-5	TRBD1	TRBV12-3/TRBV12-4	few	CASSFVSGTGDGNQPQHF	TGTGCCAGCAGTTTCGTATCGGGGACAGGGGATGGCAATCAGCCCCAGCATTTT
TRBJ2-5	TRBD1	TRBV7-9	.	CASSLNPGGTGETQYF	TGTGCCAGCAGCCTCAACCCAGGCGGGACAGGGGAGACCCAGTACTTC
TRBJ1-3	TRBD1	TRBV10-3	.	CAISATGDYTIYF	TGTGCCATCAGTGCGACAGGGGACTACACCATATATTTT
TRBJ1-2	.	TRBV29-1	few	CSGTIWGRNGYTF	TGCAGCGGGACAATTTGGGGGAGAAATGGCTACACCTTC
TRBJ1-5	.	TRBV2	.	CARDGGAGQPQHF	TGTGCTAGAGATGGGGGGGCTGGGCAGCCCCAGCATTTT
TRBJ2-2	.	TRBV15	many	CATSRDTGELFF	TGTGCCACCAGCAGAGACACCGGGGAGCTGTTTTTT
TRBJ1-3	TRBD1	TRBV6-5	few	CASTSGGIGNTIYF	TGTGCCAGCACCTCAGGGGGCATCGGAAACACCATATATTTT
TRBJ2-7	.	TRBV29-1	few	CSVEDLGTAGHEQYF	TGCAGCGTTGAAGATCTCGGGACAGCGGGCCACGAGCAGTACTTC
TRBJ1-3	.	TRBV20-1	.	CSAREGGGNTIYF	TGCAGTGCTAGAGAGGGGGGTGGAAACACCATATATTTT
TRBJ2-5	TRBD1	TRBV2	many	CASSVQGTGQRETQYF	TGTGCCAGCAGTGTCCAAGGGACAGGGCAGCGAGAGACCCAGTACTTC
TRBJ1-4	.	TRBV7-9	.	CAWTTGLDEKLFF	TGTGCCTGGACTACAGGGTTGGATGAAAAACTGTTTTTT
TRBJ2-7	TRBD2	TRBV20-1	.	CSAAGDYEQYF	TGCAGTGCGGCGGGGGACTACGAGCAGTACTTC
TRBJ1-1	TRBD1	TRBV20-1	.	CSASLGQGEAFF	TGCAGTGCTAGTCTGGGACAGGGAGAAGCTTTCTTT
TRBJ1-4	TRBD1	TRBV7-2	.	CASSQVRGTGTYEKLFF	TGTGCCAGCAGCCAAGTACGGGGGACAGGCACGTATGAAAAACTGTTTTTT
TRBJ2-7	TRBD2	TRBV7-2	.	CASSRTSGRAYEQYF	TGTGCCAGCAGCCGGACTAGCGGGAGGGCCTACGAGCAGTACTTC
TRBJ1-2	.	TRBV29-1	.	CSVRDGQNYGYTF	TGCAGCGTTAGGGACGGCCAGAACTATGGCTACACCTTC